The 20 T cell receptor beta chains given below trace back to one sample, sequenced in a study of CXCR3-negative and CXCR3-positive naive CD8 T cells. Findings and limits, study-wide: The study found more hydrophobic TRB CDR3s in CXCR3-positive naive cells than in CXCR3-negative naive cells.

For these TCRs, the target antigens are not known. All TRB cDNA libraries came from 5' RACE performed with UMI labels. TCRdb re-called the 5' RACE reads, yielding one record per CDR3 amino acid sequence without DNA. The sample has some 120,000 distinct CDR3 sequences. Source material: naive CXCR3+ CD8+ T cells from blood. Subset here: CD45RO-CCR7+CD27+CD95- naive CD8+ T cells expressing CXCR3 (TNR3+). Receptors originate from a human donor in good health. Some clones in this sample may be carry-over from other donors' samples.

The chain employs TRBV20-1 and TRBJ2-7; checking the TCRdb D call of TRBD1 is not possible without DNA. The CDR3 runs to 12 residues. Germline assignment: CDR1 DFQATT and CDR2 SNEGSKA (reference sequence). CDR3 amino acids: CSAMTVHYEQYF.

The gene calls are TRBV29-1 and TRBJ2-3. Per germline, CDR1 SQVTM and CDR2 ANQGSEA. The CDR3 is made up of 14 amino acids. CDR3 region: CSVEDGLASDTQYF.

The CDR3 here is CASKRARASNQPQHF. The genes are TRBV28 and TRBJ1-5. The germline CDR1 and CDR2 sequences are MDHEN and SYDVKM. The CDR3 is 15 residues long.

This chain uses TRBV29-1 with TRBJ2-1; the TCRdb D gene call, TRBD2, has no DNA to confirm it. Germline assignment: CDR1 SQVTM and CDR2 ANQGSEA. The CDR3 is 14 residues long. CDR3 protein: CSAPRGPSYNEQFF.

The genes are TRBV7-9 and TRBJ2-4. Per germline, CDR1 SEHNR and CDR2 FQNEAQ (reference sequence). The CDR3 totals 11 residues. This chain's CDR3 is CASSSENIQYF.

The chain recombines TRBV28 with TRBJ2-5; as DNA is missing, the TRBD2 call by TCRdb cannot be tested. This CDR3 is 18 amino acids long. Germline loops: CDR1 MDHEN, CDR2 SYDVKM. CDR3 residues: CASSLLRPGGSSQETQYF.

The chain combines TRBV27 with TRBJ1-1. Germline values: CDR1 MNHEY, CDR2 SMNVEV (reference sequence). There are 13 residues in the CDR3. The CDR3 sequence: CASSLLGITEAFF.

The chain employs TRBV2 and TRBJ1-1; the TRBD1 assignment by TCRdb is unverifiable without DNA. Per germline, CDR1 SNHLY and CDR2 FYNNEI. The CDR3 loop spans 13 amino acids. The CDR3 region is CASRGTMNTEAFF.

V and J are TRBV7-2 and TRBJ2-2. Germline loops: CDR1 SGHTA, CDR2 FQGNSA. The CDR3 sequence is 14 residues long. CDR3 amino acids: CASSSGSYTGELFF.

The chain carries TRBV7-9 and TRBJ2-7. Germline V gives CDR1 SEHNR, CDR2 FQNEAQ (reference sequence). This CDR3 region has 12 residues. CDR3 in amino acids: CASSLTSYEQYF. Drawing the rest from reference TRBV7-9 and TRBJ2-7, the complete variable domain is DTGVSQNPRHKITKRGQNVTFRCDPISEHNRLYWYRQTLGQGPEFLTYFQNEAQLEKSRLLSDRFSAERPKGSFSTLEIQRTEQGDSAMYLCASSLTSYEQYFGPGTRLTVT.

The CDR3 here is CSAESGRGAVGSSQETQYF. The V gene is TRBV29-1, the J gene TRBJ2-5; the TRBD1 assignment by TCRdb is unverifiable without DNA. Germline loops: CDR1 SQVTM, CDR2 ANQGSEA. This CDR3 region has 19 residues.

The chain couples TRBV29-1 to TRBJ2-3; checking the TCRdb D call of TRBD1 is not possible without DNA. The CDR3 is 13 residues long. Germline-derived CDR1 and CDR2 are SQVTM and ANQGSEA. The CDR3 spells CSVVRPSTDTQYF.

V is TRBV15 and J is TRBJ2-2; with no DNA, the TCRdb D assignment of TRBD2 cannot be verified. Germline CDR1 reads LNHNV; CDR2 reads YYDKDF (reference sequence). The CDR3 runs to 14 residues. CDR3 loop: CATRASGKTGELFF.

This chain uses TRBV6-6 with TRBJ1-5; absent DNA, TCRdb's TRBD1 call cannot be checked. Germline values: CDR1 MNHNY, CDR2 SVGAGI (reference sequence). There are 14 residues in the CDR3. This chain's CDR3 is CASSYPGVEQPQHF.

This sequence joins TRBV6-5 and TRBJ2-3; TCRdb designates TRBD1, a call that cannot be tested without DNA. Germline-derived CDR1 and CDR2 are MNHEY and SVGAGI. The CDR3 has 15 residues. The CDR3 loop reads CASTKSRGSPDTQYF.

V gene TRBV7-9 combines with J gene TRBJ1-4. The CDR3 sequence is 14 residues long. In germline, CDR1 is SEHNR, CDR2 FQNEAQ (reference sequence). The CDR3 is CASSFPDADEKLFF.

The chain couples TRBV7-9 to TRBJ2-3. Germline V CDR1 and CDR2: SEHNR, FQNEAQ (reference sequence). The CDR3 has 12 residues. The CDR3 here is CASSFGTDTQYF.

This chain joins TRBV20-1 and TRBJ2-5; lacking DNA, the TRBD1 call made by TCRdb goes unchecked. CDR1 and CDR2 from the germline V gene are DFQATT and SNEGSKA (reference sequence). The CDR3 has 18 amino acids. This chain's CDR3 is CSARDKRDFTRTQETQYF.

This rearrangement joins TRBV29-1 to TRBJ2-7; the TCRdb D gene call, TRBD2, has no DNA to confirm it. CDR3 length equals 14 residues. Looked up from germline, CDR1 is SQVTM and CDR2 is ANQGSEA. CDR3 sequence: CSVELAGGNYEQYF.

The CDR3 reads CASSITLGTATNEQFF. The rearrangement links TRBV6-2 or TRBV6-3 to TRBJ2-1; TCRdb's assignment of TRBD1 cannot be checked, as there is no DNA. Germline assignment: CDR1 MNHEY and CDR2 SVGEGT. The CDR3 has 16 amino acids.